This T cell receptor (beta chain) was identified in a study of CD8 T cells in Susac syndrome. Random hexamers served to reverse transcribe about 0.45 to 1 ug RNA. One entry per CDR3 protein results from TCRdb running MiXCR on the immunoSEQ multiplex PCR reads. This sample has under 85,000 distinct CDR3 sequences, with approximately 93% found just once. In its sample, this clonotype was seen a few times. Germline V gives CDR1 MNHNS, CDR2 SASEGT. V was clipped by 10 bases and J by 6 bases; unmatched bases: 8. This CDR3 region has 13 residues. Negative isolation yielded CD4+ and CD8+ T cells, and FACS enriched TEMRA cells.

Sequences were obtained from CD8+ T cells from PBMCs. The chain is built from TRBV6-1 and TRBJ2-2; 7 nucleotides agree with TRBD1. The receptor's source is a human donor with Susac syndrome. CDR3 residues: CATKPQGSGELFF. The CDR3 region has the DNA TGTGCCACCAAGCCACAGGGGTCCGGGGAGCTGTTTTTT.